Shown below are 23 T cell receptor beta chains from a single sample sequenced in a study of T cells in Graves' hyperthyroidism and ophthalmopathy. The source material, RNA transcripts, was used to amplify TCR beta CDR3 regions. Researchers ran a first-round RT-PCR on the TCR CDR3 using the HTBI primer set. Each CDR3 protein gets one entry after TCRdb re-called the multiplex PCR reads with MiXCR. The sample records about 380,000 distinct CDR3 sequences, about 18% being singletons. Sequenced material: blood. Receptors originate from a man between 18 and 35 years old with Graves' ophthalmopathy.

This clonotype showed up many times. V and J are TRBV7-9 and TRBJ2-2; 10 bases match TRBD1. The CDR3 spans 15 residues. Germline lookup yields CDR1 SEHNR and CDR2 FQNEAQ (reference sequence). Losses at the gene ends were 6 bases for V and 6 bases for J; bases not matched to a gene: 7. This CDR3 is CASRPGTGVAGELFF. The DNA of the CDR3 is TGTGCCAGCAGGCCCGGGACAGGGGTCGCCGGGGAGCTGTTTTTT.

The chain couples TRBV10-3 to TRBJ1-5, with TRBD1 matching over 8 bases. The germline V gene encodes CDR1 ENHRY and CDR2 SYGVKD. The ends lost 8 bases at V and 4 bases at J; junction bases unmatched: 10. This CDR3 comprises 15 residues. Here the CDR3 reads CAIGNSGGGNQPQHF. In DNA form, the CDR3 reads TGTGCCATCGGAAATTCAGGGGGCGGAAATCAGCCCCAGCATTTT.

A remark on this clonotype: Without the conserved terminal phenylalanine or tryptophan, this CDR3 likely stems from a read error. This chain joins TRBV5-1 and TRBJ1-5; the match to TRBD1 covers 7 bases. V shed 2 bases, J shed 4 bases, and the junction held 3 bases outside the gene matches. The CDR3 loop spans 14 amino acids. CDR1 SGHRS and CDR2 YFSETQ come from the germline V gene. The CDR3 DNA follows: TGCGCCAGCAGCTTCGGGACAGAGAATCAGCCCCAGCATCTT. Its translation: CASSFGTENQPQHL.

This clonotype came up a few times. V gene TRBV20-1 combines with J gene TRBJ1-1; TRBD1 is a possible D gene (5 bases). Germline CDR1 DFQATT, CDR2 SNEGSKA (reference sequence). Trimming cost V 0 bases and J 4 bases, with 9 bases left between them. This CDR3 contains 13 residues. For the CDR3, the DNA is TGCAGTGCTAGAGATTCGGGGCCCACTGAAGCTTTCTTT. This sequence encodes CSARDSGPTEAFF.

This clonotype was seen many times. The gene calls are TRBV18 and TRBJ2-2; D uncertain. V was trimmed by 3 bases and J by 6 bases, leaving 5 bases between them. The CDR3 sequence is 12 residues long. CDR1 KGHSH and CDR2 LQKENI come from the germline V gene. CDR3 loop: CASSPGPGELFF. The CDR3 DNA reads as TGTGCCAGCTCACCGGGCCCCGGGGAGCTGTTTTTT.

In this sample, this clonotype turned up a few times. The chain carries TRBV29-1 and TRBJ2-3, with D uncertain. From germline, CDR1 is SQVTM and CDR2 ANQGSEA. This CDR3 has 14 residues. The V end lost 2 bases, the J end lost 0 bases, and 9 bases lay between the germline ends. CDR3 sequence (DNA): TGCAGCGTTGAAATACTTTCTAGCACAGATACGCAGTATTTT. Its protein product is CSVEILSSTDTQYF.

V is TRBV4-2 and J is TRBJ2-6; no reliable D call. V lost 2 bases, J lost 0 bases, and 8 bases lay in between. CDR3 length: 16 amino acids. Germline V CDR1 and CDR2: LGHNA, YNFKEQ. CDR3 sequence: CASSQRPGSGANVLTF. The DNA of the CDR3 is TGTGCCAGCAGCCAACGTCCAGGCTCTGGGGCCAACGTCCTGACTTTC.

This rearrangement joins TRBV11-2 to TRBJ1-4; D gene uncertain. V was cut by 0 bases and J by 3 bases, with 5 bases left in between. Germline V gives CDR1 SGHAT, CDR2 FQNNGV. This CDR3 has 14 residues. CDR3 in DNA: TGTGCCAGCAGCTTAGAGACGGCTAATGAAAAACTGTTTTTT. Translation: CASSLETANEKLFF.

This clonotype was detected many times. V is TRBV3-1 and J is TRBJ1-1, with a possible D match to TRBD1 (5 bases). The germline V gene has CDR1 LGHDT and CDR2 YNNKEL (reference sequence). Trimming took off 2 bases at V and 6 bases at J, with 13 bases between the two ends. CDR3 size: 14 residues. CDR3 residues: CASSQKGRMSEAFF. The DNA for the CDR3 is TGTGCCAGCAGCCAAAAGGGGCGGATGTCTGAAGCTTTCTTT.

The chain has TRBV5-1 and TRBJ2-1, with 8 bases fitting TRBD2. This CDR3 has 16 residues. Looked up from germline, CDR1 is SGHRS and CDR2 is YFSETQ. V lost 0 bases and J lost 4; bases outside the gene matches: 6. CDR3 protein: CASSLVSGAVYNEQFF. Here the CDR3 DNA reads TGCGCCAGCAGCTTGGTTAGCGGGGCGGTTTACAATGAGCAGTTCTTC.

This clonotype came up many times. CDR3 coding DNA: TGTGCCAGCAGTTACTCGAGAGGTCAAGATACGCAGTATTTT. As protein: CASSYSRGQDTQYF. The rearrangement joins TRBV6-5 to TRBJ2-3; D remains ambiguous. The CDR3 loop spans 14 amino acids. V lost 0 bases and J lost 5, with 9 bases in between. Germline-derived CDR1 and CDR2 are MNHEY and SVGAGI.

J is TRBJ2-7 and V is TRBV19, with D possibly being TRBD2 (6 bases). The V gene's germline CDR1 is LNHDA and CDR2 SQIVND (reference sequence). This CDR3 contains 15 residues. The V end was cut by 3 bases, the J end by 1 base, with 13 bases between. The CDR3 nucleotides read TGTGCCAGTAGTATGTTGGACGGGGGTTCCTACGAGCAGTACTTC. Translated, it gives CASSMLDGGSYEQYF.

This chain connects TRBV20-1 to TRBJ2-6; 7 bases agree with TRBD2. CDR1 is DFQATT, CDR2 SNEGSKA, per germline (reference sequence). The CDR3 runs 16 residues. J was trimmed by 4 bases and V by 2 bases; bases with no gene match: 8. The CDR3 reads CSARTAPGGGANVLTF. CDR3 DNA sequence: TGCAGTGCTAGAACGGCACCCGGGGGGGGGGCCAACGTCCTGACTTTC.

This clonotype was recorded a few times. The chain combines TRBV7-3 with TRBJ2-7; 7 bases are a match to TRBD1. Losses at the gene ends were 4 bases for V and 5 bases for J; bases not matched to a gene: 5. CDR1 is SGHTA and CDR2 is FQGTGA in the germline V gene. This CDR3 has 13 residues. CDR3 residues: CASSSTGNHEQYF. The CDR3 DNA follows: TGTGCCAGCAGCTCGACAGGGAACCACGAGCAGTACTTC. Based on the CDR3 plus reference TRBV7-3 and TRBJ2-7, the full variable domain is GAGVSQTPSNKVTEKGKYVELRCDPISGHTALYWYRQSLGQGPEFLIYFQGTGAADDSGLPNDRFFAVRPEGSVSTLKIQRTERGDSAVYLCASSSTGNHEQYFGPGTRLTVT.

This clonotype was seen only a few times. CDR3 coding DNA: TGTGCCAGCGGGGTCCAGGGCAGCAACACCGGGGAGCTGTTTTTT. Translated: CASGVQGSNTGELFF. The V call is TRBV2, the J call TRBJ2-2; D might be TRBD1 (5 bases). Trimming pared 8 bases from V and 2 bases from J, leaving 15 bases between. Germline-derived CDR1 and CDR2 are SNHLY and FYNNEI. This CDR3 comprises 15 residues. Full variable domain (missing parts from reference TRBV2 and TRBJ2-2): EPEVTQTPSHQVTQMGQEVILRCVPISNHLYFYWYRQILGQKVEFLVSFYNNEISEKSEIFDDQFSVERPDGSNFTLKIRSTKLEDSAMYFCASGVQGSNTGELFFGEGSRLTVL.

This clonotype was recorded a few times. This sequence joins TRBV4-1 and TRBJ2-5; the D call may be TRBD1 or TRBD2 (5 bases each). Germline V gene data show CDR1 as MGHRA and CDR2 as YSYEKL. The V and J ends lost 0 bases and 5 bases respectively, with 13 bases between them. The CDR3 has 15 amino acids. The CDR3 spells CASSQDFGGGETQYF. The CDR3 DNA is TGCGCCAGCAGCCAAGATTTTGGGGGTGGCGAGACCCAGTACTTC.

There are many counts of this clonotype. CDR3 protein: CATSRPGGANTEAFF. CDR3 bases: TGTGCCACCAGCAGACCAGGGGGCGCGAACACTGAAGCTTTCTTT. V and J are TRBV15 and TRBJ1-1; 8 bases agree with TRBD1. Germline V gene lookup returns CDR1 LNHNV and CDR2 YYDKDF (reference sequence). This CDR3 has 15 amino acids. V lost 2 bases and J lost 1; bases outside the gene matches: 3.

This clonotype was observed at least ten times. The chain is built from TRBV3-1 and TRBJ1-1; 7 nucleotides line up with TRBD1. Germline CDR1 is LGHDT and CDR2 is YNNKEL (reference sequence). V was clipped by 3 bases and J by 1 base; unmatched bases: 8. CDR3 length equals 16 residues. CDR3 coding DNA: TGTGCCAGCAGCCATCGGTCGTCAGGGGGGAACACTGAAGCTTTCTTT. Its protein is CASSHRSSGGNTEAFF. Full variable domain (missing parts from reference TRBV3-1 and TRBJ1-1): DTAVSQTPKYLVTQMGNDKSIKCEQNLGHDTMYWYKQDSKKFLKIMFSYNNKELIINETVPNRFSPKSPDKAHLNLHINSLELGDSAVYFCASSHRSSGGNTEAFFGQGTRLTVV.

The genes are TRBV7-9 and TRBJ2-3; perhaps D is TRBD1 or TRBD2 (5 bases each). This CDR3 spans 16 amino acids. CDR1 SEHNR and CDR2 FQNEAQ come from the germline V gene (reference sequence). Trimming cost V 1 base and J 4 bases, with 15 bases left between them. DNA for the CDR3: TGTGCCAGCAGCTTAGGGGACGGAGAGCCCGCAGATACGCAGTATTTT. Its protein is CASSLGDGEPADTQYF.

In its sample, this clonotype was seen many times. The chain carries TRBV7-9 and TRBJ2-7, with no clear D. V was trimmed by 4 bases and J by 3 bases, leaving 16 bases between them. This CDR3 is built from 15 residues. Germline V gene sequence: CDR1 SEHNR, CDR2 FQNEAQ (reference sequence). CDR3 nucleotide sequence: TGTGCCAGCAGCTCGATAGAGGACCGCTACTACGAGCAGTACTTC. Residues: CASSSIEDRYYEQYF.

In this sample, this clonotype turned up a few times. This chain joins TRBV5-1 and TRBJ2-7, with D possibly being TRBD2 (6 bases). This CDR3 spans 13 amino acids. The V gene lost 2 bases and the J gene lost 3 bases, with 9 bases spanning the gap. Germline V gene data show CDR1 as SGHRS and CDR2 as YFSETQ. CDR3 amino acids: CASSFGGYYEQYF. The CDR3 coding sequence is TGCGCCAGCAGCTTTGGGGGGTACTACGAGCAGTACTTC. Full variable domain (rest looked up from reference TRBV5-1 and TRBJ2-7): KAGVTQTPRYLIKTRGQQVTLSCSPISGHRSVSWYQQTPGQGLQFLFEYFSETQRNKGNFPGRFSGRQFSNSRSEMNVSTLELGDSALYLCASSFGGYYEQYFGPGTRLTVT.

This clonotype was seen a few times. The V gene is TRBV6-1, the J gene TRBJ1-2, with 9 bases aligning to TRBD1. This CDR3 is 14 amino acids long. Germline loops: CDR1 MNHNS, CDR2 SASEGT. With 5 bases clipped from V and 3 bases from J, the junction kept 4 bases outside the gene matches. This CDR3 reads CASSRTGDDYGYTF. The CDR3, as DNA: TGTGCCAGCAGTAGGACAGGGGATGACTATGGCTACACCTTC.

This clonotype was counted ten times or more. CDR3: CASSLVFGVPGELFF. CDR3 bases: TGCGCCAGCAGCTTGGTGTTTGGGGTTCCCGGGGAGCTGTTTTTT. This chain connects TRBV5-1 to TRBJ2-2; D remains unclear. Germline V gene lookup returns CDR1 SGHRS and CDR2 YFSETQ. Trimming cost V 0 bases and J 6 bases, with 12 bases left between them. The CDR3 totals 15 residues.